This T cell receptor (beta chain) emerged from a study of CD8+CD57+ T cells in acquired aplastic anemia. Selection for sequencing was limited to patients who had shown CD8+CD57+ cell expansion by flow cytometry. The template for TCR beta VDJ and CDR3 sequence profiling was genomic DNA. A single record per CDR3 protein comes from TCRdb applying MiXCR to the reads. The sample lists some 150,000 distinct CDR3 sequences; about 45% were seen once. This CDR3 comprises 17 residues. The V end lost 2 bases, the J end lost 8 bases, and 25 bases lay between the germline ends. The V gene's germline CDR1 is MNHNY and CDR2 SVGAGI (reference sequence). This clonotype was seen repeatedly, ten times or more.

The rearrangement uses TRBV6-6 and TRBJ2-7, with D possibly TRBD1 on 7 matching bases. The source is a human donor with aplastic anemia. The sequenced sample consisted of sorted CD4+, CD8+, or CD8+CD57+ T cells (not recorded which) from PBMCs. The DNA for the CDR3 is TGTGCCAGCAGTTACAGGGGCGGGGACAGATCTCCTACCAAGCAGTACTTC. Translated: CASSYRGGDRSPTKQYF.